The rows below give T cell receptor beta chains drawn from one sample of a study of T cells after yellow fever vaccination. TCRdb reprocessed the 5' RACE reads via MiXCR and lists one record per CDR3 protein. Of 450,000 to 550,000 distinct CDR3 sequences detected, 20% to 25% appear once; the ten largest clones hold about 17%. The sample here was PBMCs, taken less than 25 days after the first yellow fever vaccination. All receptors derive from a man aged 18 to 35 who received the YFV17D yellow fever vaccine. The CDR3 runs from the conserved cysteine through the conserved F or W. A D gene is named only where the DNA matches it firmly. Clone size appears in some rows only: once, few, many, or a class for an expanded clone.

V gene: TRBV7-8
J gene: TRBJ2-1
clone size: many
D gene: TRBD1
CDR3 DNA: TGTGCCAGCAGCCGGTCCCAGGGGGACAATGAGCAGTTCTTC
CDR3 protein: CASSRSQGDNEQFF

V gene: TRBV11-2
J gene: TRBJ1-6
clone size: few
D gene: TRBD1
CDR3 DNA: TGTGCCAGCAGCCCGATGGGACAGCGGAATTCACCCCTCCACTTT
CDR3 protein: CASSPMGQRNSPLHF

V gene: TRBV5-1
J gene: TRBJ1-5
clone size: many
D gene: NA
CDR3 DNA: TGCGCCAGCAGCCCGTGGTGGGGGGCCTATCAGCCCCAGCATTTT
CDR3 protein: CASSPWWGAYQPQHF

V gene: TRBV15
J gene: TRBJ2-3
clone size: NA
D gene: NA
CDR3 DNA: TGTGCCACCAGGCAAGGTGACAGATTCACAGATACGCAGTATTTT
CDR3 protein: CATRQGDRFTDTQYF

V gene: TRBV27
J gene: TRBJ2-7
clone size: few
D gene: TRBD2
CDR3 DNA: TGTGCCAGCAGTCCGGAGCGGGGGGGCTACGAGCAGTACTTC
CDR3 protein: CASSPERGGYEQYF

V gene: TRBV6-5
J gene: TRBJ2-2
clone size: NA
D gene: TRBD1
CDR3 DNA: TGTGCCAGCGACAGGGGGACCGGGGAGCTGTTTTTT
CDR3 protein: CASDRGTGELFF

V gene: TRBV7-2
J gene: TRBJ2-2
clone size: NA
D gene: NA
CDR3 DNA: TGTGCCAGCACCGATTTACAGAGAAACACCGGGGAGCTGTTTTTT
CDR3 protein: CASTDLQRNTGELFF

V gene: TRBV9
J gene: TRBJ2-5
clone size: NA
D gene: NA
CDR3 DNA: TGTGCCAGCAGCGTTTGGGCGGGAGAGACCCAGTACTTC
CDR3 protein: CASSVWAGETQYF

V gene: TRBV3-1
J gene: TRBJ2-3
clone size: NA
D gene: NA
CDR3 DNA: TGTGCCAGCAGCAGAAGAGGGGACACAGATACGCAGTATTTT
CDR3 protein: CASSRRGDTDTQYF

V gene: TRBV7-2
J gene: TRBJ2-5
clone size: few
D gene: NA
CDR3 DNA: TGTGCCAGCAGCCTATACTCTGCCTACCAAGAGACCCAGTACTTC
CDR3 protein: CASSLYSAYQETQYF

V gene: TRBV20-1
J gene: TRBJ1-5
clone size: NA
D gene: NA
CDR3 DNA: TGCAGTGCTAAGAAGGGGGGCAGCAATCAGCCCCAGCATTTT
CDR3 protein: CSAKKGGSNQPQHF

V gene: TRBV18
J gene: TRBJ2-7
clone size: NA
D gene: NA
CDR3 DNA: TGTGCCAGCTCACCAGGGACCTACGAGCAGTACTTC
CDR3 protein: CASSPGTYEQYF

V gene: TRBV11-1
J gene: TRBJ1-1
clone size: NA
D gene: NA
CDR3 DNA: TGTGCCAGTAATCGTGACAGGACGGACACTGAAGCTTTCTTT
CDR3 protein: CASNRDRTDTEAFF

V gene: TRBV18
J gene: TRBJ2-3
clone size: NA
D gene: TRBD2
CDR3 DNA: TGTGCCAGCTCAACGACTAGCGGGGGGGACACAGATACGCAGTATTTT
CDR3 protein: CASSTTSGGDTDTQYF

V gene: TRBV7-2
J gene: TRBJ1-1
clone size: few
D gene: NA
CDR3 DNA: TGTGCCAGCAGCTTAATTTGGCAGGGTGGCACTGAAGCTTTCTTT
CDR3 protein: CASSLIWQGGTEAFF

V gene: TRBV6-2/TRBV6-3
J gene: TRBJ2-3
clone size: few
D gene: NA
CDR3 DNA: TGTGCCAGCAACGCGCCGCGGCAGGGAGAATACACAGATACGCAGTATTTT
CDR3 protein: CASNAPRQGEYTDTQYF

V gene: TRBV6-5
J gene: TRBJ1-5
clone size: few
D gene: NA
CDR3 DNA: TGTGCCAGCAGTTTAACCAGTCAGGGCAGACAGCCCCAGCATTTT
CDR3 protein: CASSLTSQGRQPQHF

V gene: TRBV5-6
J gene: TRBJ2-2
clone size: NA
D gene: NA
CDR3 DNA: TGTGCCAGCAGCTCCGGATCAAGGGGGGAGCTGTTTTTT
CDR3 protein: CASSSGSRGELFF

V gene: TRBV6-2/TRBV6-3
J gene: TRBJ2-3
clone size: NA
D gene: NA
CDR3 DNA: TGTGCCAGCAGTTACAGGACAGGCACAGATACGCAGTATTTT
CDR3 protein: CASSYRTGTDTQYF

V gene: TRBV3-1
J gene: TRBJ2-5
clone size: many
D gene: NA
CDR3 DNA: TGTGCCAGCAGCCAAGACTTCGAGACCCAGTACTTC
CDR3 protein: CASSQDFETQYF

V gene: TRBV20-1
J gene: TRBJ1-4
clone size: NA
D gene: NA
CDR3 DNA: TGCAGTGCCCGAAGGGGGTTAAATGAAAAACTGTTTTTT
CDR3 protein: CSARRGLNEKLFF

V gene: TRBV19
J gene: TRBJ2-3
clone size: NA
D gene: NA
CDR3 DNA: TGTGCCAGTAGGAGGACAGATACGCAGTATTTT
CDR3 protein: CASRRTDTQYF

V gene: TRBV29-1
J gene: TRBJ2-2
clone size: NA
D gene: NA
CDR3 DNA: TGCAGCGTGAGGGTAGGAGGAAGCACCGGGGAGCTGTTTTTT
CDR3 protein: CSVRVGGSTGELFF

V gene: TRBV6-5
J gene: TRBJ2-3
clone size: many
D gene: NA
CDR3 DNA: TGTGCCAGCAGTTCAGGGACGGAGTACCTGAGTGGCGCAAAGTATTTT
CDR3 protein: CASSSGTEYLSGAKYF

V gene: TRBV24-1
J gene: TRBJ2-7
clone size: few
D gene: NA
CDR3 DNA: TGTGCCACCAGTGATGGCGGAGAGTCCCGCGAGCAGTACTTC
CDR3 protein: CATSDGGESREQYF

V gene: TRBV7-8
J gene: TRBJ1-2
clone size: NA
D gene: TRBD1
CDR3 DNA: TGTGCCAGCAGCTCCGGGACAGGAGATAACTATGGCTACACCTTC
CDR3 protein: CASSSGTGDNYGYTF

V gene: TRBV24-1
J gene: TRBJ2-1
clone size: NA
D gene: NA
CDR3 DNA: TGTGCCACCAGCCCCCCCGGGGATTACAATGAGCAGTTCTTC
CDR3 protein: CATSPPGDYNEQFF

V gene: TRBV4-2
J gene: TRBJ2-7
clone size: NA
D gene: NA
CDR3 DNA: TGTGCCAGCAGCCCATCCACAGGGAACTACGAGCAGTACTTC
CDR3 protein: CASSPSTGNYEQYF

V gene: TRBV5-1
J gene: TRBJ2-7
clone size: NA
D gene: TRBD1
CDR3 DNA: TGCGCCAGCAGCTCGGGACAGCGCCTATTCTACGAGCAGTACTTC
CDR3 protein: CASSSGQRLFYEQYF

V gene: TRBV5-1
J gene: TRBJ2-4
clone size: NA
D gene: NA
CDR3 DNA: TGCGCCAGCAGCTTGGACCTCCCCGGACAGTTTAGTGGCATTCAGTACTTC
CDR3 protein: CASSLDLPGQFSGIQYF